This T cell receptor beta chain was recorded in a study of T-cell reconstitution after alpha-beta-depleted transplantation in children. Trimming stripped 2 bases from V and 5 bases from J, with 12 bases between. The CDR3 extends over 14 amino acids. Germline CDR1 and CDR2: MNHEY and SVGAGI. This clonotype was seen ten or more times. Its antigen is unknown. Unique molecular identifiers were used in preparing the TCRbeta library. MiXCR, applied by TCRdb to the PCR reads, yields one record per CDR3 protein. Of 700,000 to 950,000 distinct CDR3 sequences listed, 15% to 20% are singletons. General study findings and limits: After transplant, high TCRbeta diversity at day 60 in some patients arose from surviving recipient T cells and thymic progenitors. One year after transplant, T-cell counts and diversity came mostly from newly produced T cells. By about two months after transplant, alpha-beta T cells reportedly arose from several hundred graft clones that had expanded.

The source of this sequence is a male patient younger than 18 who had a stem cell transplant for acute lymphoblastic leukemia, so the T cells may come from the graft donor. J is TRBJ2-5 and V is TRBV6-5, with D perhaps matching TRBD1 (6 bases). This sample comprised PBMCs, mostly from graft donor cells, obtained 360 days after TCRalphabeta/CD19-depleted stem cell transplant. CDR3 region: CASSYTTGSETQYF. CDR3 nucleotides: TGTGCCAGCAGTTACACCACAGGGAGCGAGACCCAGTACTTC.